The entry that follows covers one T cell receptor beta chain sequence. Sequencing of TCR beta was undertaken in CD8+ and CD4+ T cells derived from blood. The multiple sclerosis control group comprised treatment-naive patients with stable or active relapsing-remitting disease. TEMRA cells were enriched by FACS, while CD8+ and CD4+ T cells were obtained through a negative isolation that was performed magnetically. The data were obtained in a study of CD8 T cells in Susac syndrome. When the RNA was reverse transcribed, random hexamers were used with an input of roughly 0.45 to 1 ug. Across 54 Vbeta and 13 Jbeta, TCR beta CDR3 was amplified with immunoSEQ multiplex PCR. TCRdb re-analysed the immunoSEQ multiplex PCR reads in MiXCR, keeping a single row per CDR3 protein. The table includes 350,000 to 550,000 distinct CDR3 sequences, 85% to 90% detected once. The TCR was taken from a human donor with multiple sclerosis. Source material: CD8+ T cells from PBMCs.

In DNA, the CDR3 is TGTGCCAGCAGCTTGGATGAGACAGGGGGTGAAAAACTGTTTTTT. Translating gives CASSLDETGGEKLFF. V and J are TRBV5-4 and TRBJ1-4; TRBD1 aligns across 9 bases. CDR1 is SGHNT and CDR2 is YYREEE in the germline V gene (reference sequence). After removal of 0 bases from V and 7 bases from J, the junction contained 4 bases not matched to a gene. This CDR3 comprises 15 residues. The full variable domain, completed using reference TRBV5-4 and TRBJ1-4, is ETGVTQSPTHLIKTRGQQVTLRCSSQSGHNTVSWYQQALGQGPQFIFQYYREEENGRGNFPPRFSGLQFPNYSSELNVNALELDDSALYLCASSLDETGGEKLFFGSGTQLSVL.